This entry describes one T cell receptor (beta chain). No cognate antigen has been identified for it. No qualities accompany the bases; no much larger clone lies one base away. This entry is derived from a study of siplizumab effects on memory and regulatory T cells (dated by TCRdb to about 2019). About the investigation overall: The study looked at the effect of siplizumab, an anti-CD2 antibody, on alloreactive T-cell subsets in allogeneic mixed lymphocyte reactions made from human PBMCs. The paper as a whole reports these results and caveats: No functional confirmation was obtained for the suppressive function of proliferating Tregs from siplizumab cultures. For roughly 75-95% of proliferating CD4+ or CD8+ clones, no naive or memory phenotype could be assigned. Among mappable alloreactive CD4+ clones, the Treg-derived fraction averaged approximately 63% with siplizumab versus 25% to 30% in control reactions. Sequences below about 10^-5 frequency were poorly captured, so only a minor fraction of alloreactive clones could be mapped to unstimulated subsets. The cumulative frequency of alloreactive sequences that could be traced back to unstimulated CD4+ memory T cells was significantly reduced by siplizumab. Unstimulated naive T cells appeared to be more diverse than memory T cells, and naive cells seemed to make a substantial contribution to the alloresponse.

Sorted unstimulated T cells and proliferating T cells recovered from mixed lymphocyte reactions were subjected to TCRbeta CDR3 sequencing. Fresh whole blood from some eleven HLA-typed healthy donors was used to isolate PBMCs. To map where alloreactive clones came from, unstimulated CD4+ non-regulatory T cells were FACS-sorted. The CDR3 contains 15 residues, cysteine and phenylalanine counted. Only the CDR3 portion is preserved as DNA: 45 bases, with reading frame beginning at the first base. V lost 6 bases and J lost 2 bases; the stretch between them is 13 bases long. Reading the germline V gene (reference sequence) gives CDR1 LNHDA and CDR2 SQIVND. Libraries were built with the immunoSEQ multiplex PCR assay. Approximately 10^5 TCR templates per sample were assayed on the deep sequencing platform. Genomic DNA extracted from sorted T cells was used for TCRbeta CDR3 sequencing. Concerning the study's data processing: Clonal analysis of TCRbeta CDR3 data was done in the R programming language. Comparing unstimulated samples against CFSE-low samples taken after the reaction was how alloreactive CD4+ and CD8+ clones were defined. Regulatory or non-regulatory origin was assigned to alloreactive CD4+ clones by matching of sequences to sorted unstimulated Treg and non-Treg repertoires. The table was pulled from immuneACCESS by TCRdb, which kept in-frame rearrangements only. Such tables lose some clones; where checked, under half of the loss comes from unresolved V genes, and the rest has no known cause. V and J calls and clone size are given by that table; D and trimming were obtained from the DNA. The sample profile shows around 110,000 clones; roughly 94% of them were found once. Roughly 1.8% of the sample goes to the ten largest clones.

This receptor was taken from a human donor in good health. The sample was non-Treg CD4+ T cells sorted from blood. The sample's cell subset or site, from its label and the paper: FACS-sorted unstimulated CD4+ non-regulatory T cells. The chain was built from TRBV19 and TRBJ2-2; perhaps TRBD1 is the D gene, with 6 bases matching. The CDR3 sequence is CASRTRGPNTGELFF. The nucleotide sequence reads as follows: TGTGCCAGTAGAACCAGGGGCCCAAACACCGGGGAGCTGTTTTTT.